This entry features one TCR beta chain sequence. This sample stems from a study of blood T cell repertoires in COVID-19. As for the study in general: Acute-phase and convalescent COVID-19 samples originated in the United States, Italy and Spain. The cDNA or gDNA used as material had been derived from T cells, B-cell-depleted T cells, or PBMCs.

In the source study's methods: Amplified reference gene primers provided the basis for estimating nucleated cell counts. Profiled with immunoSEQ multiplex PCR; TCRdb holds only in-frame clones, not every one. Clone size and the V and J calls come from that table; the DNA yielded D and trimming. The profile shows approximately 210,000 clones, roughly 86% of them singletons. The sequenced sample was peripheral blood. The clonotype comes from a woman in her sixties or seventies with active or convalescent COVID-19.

The CDR3, as DNA: TGTGCCACCTGCCGGACAGGGGGGGTGAGTAGCAATCAGCCCCAGCATTTT. This sequence encodes CATCRTGGVSSNQPQHF. The chain links TRBV19 to TRBJ1-5; 10 nucleotides agree with TRBD1. Trimming took 10 bases from V and 0 from J; bases not matched to a gene: 12. The length of the CDR3 is 17 residues. Germline CDR1 and CDR2: LNHDA and SQIVND (reference sequence).